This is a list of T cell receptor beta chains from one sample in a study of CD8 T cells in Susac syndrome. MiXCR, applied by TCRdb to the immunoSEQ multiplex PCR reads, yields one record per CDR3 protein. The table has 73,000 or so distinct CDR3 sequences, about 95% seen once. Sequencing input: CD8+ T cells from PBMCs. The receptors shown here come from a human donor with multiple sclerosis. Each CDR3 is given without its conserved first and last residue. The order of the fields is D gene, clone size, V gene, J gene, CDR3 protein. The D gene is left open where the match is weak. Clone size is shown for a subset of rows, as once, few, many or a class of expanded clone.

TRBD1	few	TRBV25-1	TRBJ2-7	ASSESWTGGSEQY
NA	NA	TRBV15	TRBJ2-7	ATSSSLPHIRENEQY
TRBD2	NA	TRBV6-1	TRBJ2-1	ASETSGGNNEQF
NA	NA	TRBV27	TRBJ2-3	ASSVWAADTQY
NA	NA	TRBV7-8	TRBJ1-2	ASRGIYGYT
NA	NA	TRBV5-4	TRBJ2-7	ASSLQDGGADEQY
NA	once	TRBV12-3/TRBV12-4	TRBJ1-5	ASSFSGYQPQH
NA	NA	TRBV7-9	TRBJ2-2	ASSLTGGRTGELF
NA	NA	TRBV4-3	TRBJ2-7	ASSQDWPGTDYEQY
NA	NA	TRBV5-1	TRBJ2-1	ASSLNTDQSGEQF
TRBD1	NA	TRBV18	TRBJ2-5	ASSPLTGGEETQY
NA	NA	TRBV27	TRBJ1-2	ASSYAVNYGYT
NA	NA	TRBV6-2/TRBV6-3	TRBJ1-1	ASSFIGFQEGTEAF
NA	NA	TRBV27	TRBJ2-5	ASSLGDFKEGTQY
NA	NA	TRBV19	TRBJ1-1	ASSPETNTEAF
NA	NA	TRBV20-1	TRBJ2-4	SAPGLMNIQY
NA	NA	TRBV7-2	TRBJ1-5	ASSLEPDRGDQPQH
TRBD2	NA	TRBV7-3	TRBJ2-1	ASSSTGGGHEQF
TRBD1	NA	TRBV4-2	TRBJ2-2	ASSYRTGTANTGELF
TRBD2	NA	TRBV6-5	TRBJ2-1	ASSYSRDYVNEQF
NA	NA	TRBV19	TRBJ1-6	ASKGLGNSPLH
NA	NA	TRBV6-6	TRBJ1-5	ASSPSGPRVSQPQH
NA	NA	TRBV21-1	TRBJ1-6	ASSKRRLYSPLH
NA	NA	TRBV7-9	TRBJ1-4	ASSSGAGARKLF
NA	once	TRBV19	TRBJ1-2	ASAIKGRITANYGYT
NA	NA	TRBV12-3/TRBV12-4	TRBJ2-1	ASSLWGTVNEQF
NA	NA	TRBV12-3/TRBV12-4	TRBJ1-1	ASSLAPGELNTEAF
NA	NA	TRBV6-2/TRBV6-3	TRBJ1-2	ASLPNWDSNYGYT
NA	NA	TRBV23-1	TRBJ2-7	ASSTTPGAASYEQY
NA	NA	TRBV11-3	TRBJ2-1	ASSERDNEQF
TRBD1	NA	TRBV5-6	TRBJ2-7	ASSPGTGFHEQY
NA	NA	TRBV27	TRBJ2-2	ASSLWGSGELF
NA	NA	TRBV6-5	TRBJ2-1	ASSFQGGAAEQF
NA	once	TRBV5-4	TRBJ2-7	ASSWAAQGGKQY
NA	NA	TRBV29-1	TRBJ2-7	SVRQHSSYEQY
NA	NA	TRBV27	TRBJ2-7	ASGRIGHSYEQY
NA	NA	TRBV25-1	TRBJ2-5	ASSDMGTSQETQY
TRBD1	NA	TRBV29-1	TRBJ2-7	SVRDSSGEQY
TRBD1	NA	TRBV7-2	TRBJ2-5	ASSLGLSGGFGTQY
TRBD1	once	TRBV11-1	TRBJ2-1	ASTVIDTGTGGGDEQF
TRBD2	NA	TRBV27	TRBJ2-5	ASSLRGEGETQY